Below, one T cell receptor (beta chain) is given with its context. Its antigen is as yet unknown. From the RT-PCR reads, TCRdb called clonotypes with MiXCR, one entry per CDR3 protein. The top ten clones hold over 10% of a sample with about 160,000 distinct CDR3 sequences, about a tenth of them seen once. The V segment lost 0 bases and the J segment 9 bases; nucleotides outside the gene matches: 8. The CDR3 consists of 15 residues. Germline assignment: CDR1 SGHRS and CDR2 YFSETQ. The sample belongs to a study of response to subunit inactivated influenza vaccine. Study observations and caveats: The authors proposed limited new T cell recruitment per seasonal influenza vaccination.

V and J are TRBV5-1 and TRBJ2-1, with TRBD2 matching 8 bases. This sequence originates from a middle-aged man who received an inactivated influenza vaccine. Sequenced material: non-naive T cells sorted from PBMCs, taken roughly 48 days after vaccination. The CDR3 spells CASSLADLAGGEQFF. For the CDR3, the DNA is TGCGCCAGCAGCTTGGCCGACCTAGCGGGCGGTGAGCAGTTCTTC.